The clone carrying this TCR beta chain was counted at least ten times. The record originates from a study of T-cell reconstitution after alpha-beta-depleted transplantation in children. Germline CDR1 and CDR2: SNHLY and FYNNEI. CDR3 length equals 18 residues. Trimming stripped 3 bases from V and 3 bases from J, with 20 bases between. Unique molecular identifiers were built into the TCRbeta library. TCRdb recomputed calls from the PCR reads with MiXCR, one row per CDR3 protein. Among 250,000 to 350,000 distinct CDR3 sequences, approximately 9.8% were seen once, and the ten largest hold roughly a tenth.

The gene calls are TRBV2 and TRBJ2-2; D perhaps matches TRBD2 (5 bases). The clonotype originates from a human donor who donated a stem cell graft to a child with SCID. Specimen: PBMCs from the stem cell graft donor, collected from the stem cell graft. This CDR3 reads CASSDPGGGINDTGELFF. As DNA, the CDR3 is TGTGCCAGCAGTGACCCAGGCGGAGGAATAAATGACACCGGGGAGCTGTTTTTT. The whole variable domain, filled in from reference TRBV2 and TRBJ2-2, reads EPEVTQTPSHQVTQMGQEVILRCVPISNHLYFYWYRQILGQKVEFLVSFYNNEISEKSEIFDDQFSVERPDGSNFTLKIRSTKLEDSAMYFCASSDPGGGINDTGELFFGEGSRLTVL.